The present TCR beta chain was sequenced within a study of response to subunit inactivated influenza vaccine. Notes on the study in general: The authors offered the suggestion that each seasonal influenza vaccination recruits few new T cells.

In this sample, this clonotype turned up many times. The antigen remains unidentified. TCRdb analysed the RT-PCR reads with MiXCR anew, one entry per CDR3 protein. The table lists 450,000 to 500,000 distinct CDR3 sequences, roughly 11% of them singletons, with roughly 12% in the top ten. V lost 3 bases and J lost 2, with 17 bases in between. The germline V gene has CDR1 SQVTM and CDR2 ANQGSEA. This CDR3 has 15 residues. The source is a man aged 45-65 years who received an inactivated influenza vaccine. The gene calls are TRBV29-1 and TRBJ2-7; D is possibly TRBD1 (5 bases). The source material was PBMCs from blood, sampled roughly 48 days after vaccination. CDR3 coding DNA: TGCAGCGTTGAGGGCGGAATTGACAGAGCCTACGAGCAGTACTTC. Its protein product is CSVEGGIDRAYEQYF.